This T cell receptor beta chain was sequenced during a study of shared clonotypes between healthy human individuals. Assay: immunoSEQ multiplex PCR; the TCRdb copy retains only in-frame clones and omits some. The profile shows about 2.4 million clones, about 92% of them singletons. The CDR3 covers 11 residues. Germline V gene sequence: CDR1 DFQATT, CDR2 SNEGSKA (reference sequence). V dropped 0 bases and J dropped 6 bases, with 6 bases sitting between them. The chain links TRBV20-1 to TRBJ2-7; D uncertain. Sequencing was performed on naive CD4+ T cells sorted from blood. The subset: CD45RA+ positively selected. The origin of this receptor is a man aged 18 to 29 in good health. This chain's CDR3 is CSAREWGEQYF. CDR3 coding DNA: TGCAGTGCTAGAGAGTGGGGCGAGCAGTACTTC.